These 32 T cell receptor beta chains were sequenced from one sample in a study of cytomegalovirus exposure and HLA in healthy donors. The primer mix had 60 Vbeta and 13 Jbeta primers. Profiled with immunoSEQ multiplex PCR; TCRdb holds only in-frame clones, not every one. The sample yields more than 250,000 clones, roughly 89% seen once. Material: PBMCs. The receptors originated from a woman aged 18-29 years in good health and CMV-seronegative.

The CDR3, as DNA: TGTGCCAGCAGTGATCCGATACAGGGTAGCACCTTC. This gives the protein CASSDPIQGSTF. The gene calls are TRBV6-5 and TRBJ1-2; D may be TRBD1 (6 bases). The germline CDR1 and CDR2 sequences are MNHEY and SVGAGI. The CDR3 covers 12 residues. Deletions cut 5 bases from V and 13 bases from J, with 17 bases between.

The V and J genes are TRBV27 and TRBJ2-7; D gene uncertain. Germline V lookup: CDR1 MNHEY, CDR2 SMNVEV (reference sequence). Trimming cost V 8 bases and J 9 bases, with 23 bases left between them. The CDR3 is 14 residues long. For the CDR3, the DNA is TGTGCCAGCCGATCCTTCTTCCTAGGCTCGGCGCAGTACTTC. Its translation: CASRSFFLGSAQYF.

The chain carries TRBV27 and TRBJ2-1; 10 bases line up with TRBD2. CDR1 is MNHEY, CDR2 SMNVEV, per germline (reference sequence). With 10 bases clipped from V and 4 bases from J, the junction kept 4 bases outside the gene matches. CDR3 length equals 13 residues. CDR3 in DNA: TGTGCCATCAGCGGGGGGGGATACAATGAGCAGTTCTTC. Translation: CAISGGGYNEQFF.

The gene calls are TRBV6-5 and TRBJ2-5; D may be TRBD2 (5 bases). The CDR3 consists of 14 residues. The germline V gene encodes CDR1 MNHEY and CDR2 SVGAGI. The V end was cut by 5 bases, the J end by 2 bases, with 12 bases between. The CDR3 DNA is TGTGCCAGCAGTCGGAGGCTGGCGCAAGAGACCCAGTACTTC. Its protein product is CASSRRLAQETQYF.

V and J are TRBV2 and TRBJ2-1; 11 bases align to TRBD2. Germline CDR1 is SNHLY and CDR2 is FYNNEI. This CDR3 spans 15 amino acids. Germline trimming cut 8 bases from V and 6 bases from J; bases unmatched to any gene: 9. The CDR3 nucleotides are TGTGCCAGCCTCAACCTAGCGGGGGGCTTCAATGAGCAGTTCTTC. This translates into CASLNLAGGFNEQFF.

This clone was picked up a small number of times. The chain links TRBV19 to TRBJ1-4; tentatively, D is TRBD1 (5 bases). The germline V and J ends were trimmed by 6 bases and 8 bases, with 19 bases remaining between them. Germline-derived CDR1 and CDR2 are LNHDA and SQIVND (reference sequence). The CDR3 covers 15 residues. The DNA of the CDR3 is TGTGCCAGTAGCTCCGGGGGGGTGGGGAGCGAAAAACTGTTTTTT. It codes for CASSSGGVGSEKLFF.

This chain joins TRBV7-9 and TRBJ2-7; D ambiguous. The CDR3 contains 14 residues. Germline loops: CDR1 SEHNR, CDR2 FQNEAQ (reference sequence). V lost 0 bases and J 2 bases, leaving 8 bases between the germline ends. Written as DNA, the CDR3 is TGTGCCAGCAGCTTAGCCCTACGCCCCTACGAGCAGTACTTC. Its protein product is CASSLALRPYEQYF.

The chain employs TRBV29-1 and TRBJ1-2, with a possible D match to TRBD1 (6 bases). Trimming cost V 6 bases and J 7 bases, with 12 bases left between them. This CDR3 has 11 amino acids. Germline V gene sequence: CDR1 SQVTM, CDR2 ANQGSEA. For the CDR3, the DNA is TGCAGCGTAACAGGGACCTTTGGCTACACCTTC. It is translated as CSVTGTFGYTF.

V gene TRBV30 combines with J gene TRBJ1-6; no clear D gene. The germline V gene has CDR1 GTSNPN and CDR2 SVGIG (reference sequence). The CDR3 runs 12 residues. CDR3 coding DNA: TGTCGATCCCCGGTCTATAATTCACCCCTCCACTTT. Its translation is CRSPVYNSPLHF.

This rearrangement joins TRBV19 to TRBJ2-7; TRBD1 might be the D (5 bases). This CDR3 region has 13 residues. V was cut by 2 bases and J by 6 bases, with 11 bases left in between. Germline V CDR1 and CDR2: LNHDA, SQIVND (reference sequence). CDR3 sequence reads: CASSIWVQGEQYF. CDR3 sequence (DNA): TGTGCCAGTAGTATATGGGTGCAGGGCGAGCAGTACTTC.

This sequence joins TRBV18 and TRBJ2-1; TRBD1 is a possible D gene (5 bases). V lost 8 bases to trimming and J lost 5 bases, with 13 bases between them. The CDR3 consists of 13 residues. Germline V gene data show CDR1 as KGHSH and CDR2 as LQKENI. DNA of the CDR3: TGTGCCAGCCGAGACAGCATCAACAATGAGCAGTTCTTC. Translation: CASRDSINNEQFF.

The J gene is TRBJ1-6, the V gene TRBV30; 8 positions match TRBD1. The CDR3 runs to 13 residues. The germline V gene has CDR1 GTSNPN and CDR2 SVGIG (reference sequence). V was pared by 7 bases and J by 6 bases, with 5 bases of the junction left unmatched. CDR3 region: CASKDRGNSPLHF. The CDR3 DNA sequence: TGTGCCTCTAAAGACAGGGGTAATTCACCCCTCCACTTT.

The chain uses TRBV4-1 and TRBJ1-5; no clear D gene. Germline V CDR1 and CDR2: MGHRA, YSYEKL. The CDR3 extends over 18 amino acids. The V end was cut by 0 bases, the J end by 0 bases, with 15 bases between. CDR3 sequence (DNA): TGCGCCAGCAGCCAAGACCCCTTCCCGTCGTATAGCAATCAGCCCCAGCATTTT. The encoded protein is CASSQDPFPSYSNQPQHF.

This chain joins TRBV6-6 and TRBJ1-4, with D possibly being TRBD1 (5 bases). The CDR3 consists of 11 residues. Germline values: CDR1 MNHNY, CDR2 SVGAGI (reference sequence). Trimming took 5 bases from V and 8 from J, leaving 6 bases between them. The CDR3 DNA reads as TGTGCCAGCAGTCGACAGGAAAAACTGTTTTTT. Protein product: CASSRQEKLFF.

The chain is built from TRBV19 and TRBJ2-7; 8 bases align to TRBD2. Germline trimming cut 3 bases from V and 2 bases from J; bases unmatched to any gene: 6. This CDR3 is built from 15 residues. The V gene's germline CDR1 is LNHDA and CDR2 SQIVND (reference sequence). The CDR3 bases are TGTGCCAGTAGTATTGGTAGCGGGGAGACCTACGAGCAGTACTTC. This sequence encodes CASSIGSGETYEQYF.

The chain carries TRBV30 and TRBJ2-5; D is uncertain. The CDR3 has 12 amino acids. From germline, CDR1 is GTSNPN and CDR2 SVGIG (reference sequence). V dropped 0 bases and J dropped 4 bases, with 6 bases sitting between them. The DNA for the CDR3 is TGTGCCTGGAGTGTATTCGGAGAGACCCAGTACTTC. This sequence encodes CAWSVFGETQYF.

This clone turned up a few times. This chain uses TRBV25-1 with TRBJ1-1; no reliable D call. This CDR3 is built from 14 residues. Trimming left V 3 bases short and J 9 bases short, with 17 bases between. CDR1 MGHDK and CDR2 SYGVNS come from the germline V gene. Here the CDR3 reads CASSDLRQTTKAFF. CDR3 DNA sequence: TGTGCCAGCAGTGACCTCCGACAAACAACCAAAGCTTTCTTT.

The chain joins TRBV11-2 to TRBJ1-1, with 10 bases fitting TRBD1. Germline CDR1 reads SGHAT; CDR2 reads FQNNGV. V lost 1 base to trimming and J lost 5 bases; unmatched junction nucleotides: 4. CDR3 length equals 15 residues. CDR3 loop: CASSLADRGLTEAFF. The CDR3, as DNA: TGTGCCAGCAGCTTAGCCGACAGGGGGCTAACTGAAGCTTTCTTT. The full variable domain, completed using reference TRBV11-2 and TRBJ1-1, is EAGVAQSPRYKIIEKRQSVAFWCNPISGHATLYWYQQILGQGPKLLIQFQNNGVVDDSQLPKDRFSAERLKGVDSTLKIQPAKLEDSAVYLCASSLADRGLTEAFFGQGTRLTVV.

Worth noting for this clone: Given the absence of the conserved phenylalanine or tryptophan at the CDR3 end, a read error is likely. The V call is TRBV13, the J call TRBJ2-7, with a weak D call TRBD2 (7 bases). Between the trimmed V and J ends, which lost 5 bases and 4 bases, there was a span of 15 bases. This CDR3 has 14 amino acids. Germline loops: CDR1 PRHDT, CDR2 FYEKMQ (reference sequence). CDR3 sequence (DNA): TGTGCCAGCAGCACCTCGGGGGGCTCATACGAGCAGTACCTC. Translating it yields CASSTSGGSYEQYL.

The rearrangement joins TRBV13 to TRBJ2-2, with no clear D. Trimming stripped 4 bases from V and 1 base from J, with 13 bases between. The CDR3 length is 16 residues. In germline, CDR1 is PRHDT, CDR2 FYEKMQ (reference sequence). CDR3 residues: CASSSRLNMNTGELFF. In DNA, the CDR3 is TGTGCCAGCAGCTCGCGACTGAATATGAACACCGGGGAGCTGTTTTTT.

Notes on this clone: One end of the junction varies from germline; a read error may be responsible. Different DNA sequences within this sample yield the same CDR3. The chain links TRBV19 to TRBJ1-2, with a weak D call TRBD1 (5 bases). The germline CDR1 and CDR2 sequences are LNHDA and SQIVND (reference sequence). The CDR3 spans 16 residues. The CDR3 region is CASSSTDLRDFYGYTF. The CDR3 DNA reads TGCGCCAGTAGTTCCACGGACCTCCGGGACTTCTATGGCTACACCTTC.

V usage is TRBV5-1 and J usage is TRBJ1-4; 8 bases are a match to TRBD1. CDR1 is SGHRS, CDR2 YFSETQ, per germline. CDR3 length equals 16 residues. V dropped 3 bases and J dropped 8; count of bases not matched to a gene: 12. In DNA form, the CDR3 reads TGCGCCAGCAGCTCCGGGGATCAGGGGGCAAGGGAAAAACTGTTTTTT. Amino acid sequence: CASSSGDQGAREKLFF.

This sequence joins TRBV2 and TRBJ1-4; weak D call: TRBD1 (5 bases). The CDR3 is 14 residues long. V dropped 7 bases and J dropped 8 bases, with 17 bases sitting between them. The germline V gene encodes CDR1 SNHLY and CDR2 FYNNEI. Here the CDR3 reads CASNQGVLGEKLFF. CDR3 DNA sequence: TGTGCCAGCAACCAAGGGGTACTCGGAGAAAAACTGTTTTTT.

CDR3 coding DNA: TGTGCCAGCAGCCCCGACAGGGGTTTGTCCGGGGAGCTGTTTTTT. It encodes CASSPDRGLSGELFF. V usage is TRBV2 and J usage is TRBJ2-2; 8 positions match TRBD1. The CDR3 consists of 15 residues. Per germline, CDR1 SNHLY and CDR2 FYNNEI. Germline trimming cut 6 bases from V and 6 bases from J; bases unmatched to any gene: 9.

This rearrangement joins TRBV19 to TRBJ1-3; D may be TRBD1 (5 bases). With 5 bases removed from V and 0 bases from J, the gap between germline ends came to 14 bases. CDR3 length: 16 amino acids. CDR1 LNHDA and CDR2 SQIVND come from the germline V gene (reference sequence). DNA for the CDR3: TGTGCCAGTAGTTTCCGGGACTTCTCCTCTGGAAACACCATATATTTT. Amino acid sequence: CASSFRDFSSGNTIYF.

This clone was seen only once. CDR3: CASSGDHTSGAITGELFF. The CDR3 nucleotides are TGTGCCAGCAGCGGGGACCATACTAGCGGGGCGATCACCGGGGAGCTGTTTTTT. V is TRBV7-8 and J is TRBJ2-2, with TRBD2 matching 10 bases. The germline V gene has CDR1 SGHVS and CDR2 FQNEAQ. This CDR3 region has 18 residues. The ends lost 5 bases at V and 4 bases at J; junction bases unmatched: 13.

The chain couples TRBV2 to TRBJ1-2, with 8 bases fitting TRBD1. This CDR3 spans 15 amino acids. The J segment lost 0 bases and the V segment lost 0 bases, leaving 0 bases of the junction unmatched. The germline CDR1 and CDR2 sequences are SNHLY and FYNNEI. In DNA, the CDR3 is TGTGCCAGCAGTGAAGCGGACAGGGCTAACTATGGCTACACCTTC. Its protein is CASSEADRANYGYTF. Variable domain in full (rest from reference TRBV2 and TRBJ1-2): EPEVTQTPSHQVTQMGQEVILRCVPISNHLYFYWYRQILGQKVEFLVSFYNNEISEKSEIFDDQFSVERPDGSNFTLKIRSTKLEDSAMYFCASSEADRANYGYTFGSGTRLTVV.

Details on this clone: Germline is not matched at one junction end, which may reflect a read error. V usage is TRBV7-9 and J usage is TRBJ2-3; 12 bases line up with TRBD1. This CDR3 is 15 amino acids long. In germline, CDR1 is SEHNR, CDR2 FQNEAQ (reference sequence). The CDR3 spells CSSSWDRGQWDTQYF. The CDR3 DNA reads as TGTTCCAGCAGCTGGGACAGGGGGCAATGGGATACGCAGTATTTT. Combining the CDR3 with reference TRBV7-9 and TRBJ2-3 gives the whole variable domain DTGVSQNPRHKITKRGQNVTFRCDPISEHNRLYWYRQTLGQGPEFLTYFQNEAQLEKSRLLSDRFSAERPKGSFSTLEIQRTEQGDSAMYLCSSSWDRGQWDTQYFGPGTRLTVL.

This chain connects TRBV5-4 to TRBJ2-1, with 8 bases matching TRBD1. The length of the CDR3 is 15 residues. The ends lost 7 bases at V and 0 bases at J; junction bases unmatched: 6. Germline V gene sequence: CDR1 SGHNT, CDR2 YYREEE (reference sequence). The DNA for the CDR3 is TGTGCCAGCTCCGACAGGGGATCCTCCTACAATGAGCAGTTCTTC. It is translated as CASSDRGSSYNEQFF.

This clone was observed a few times. V is TRBV9 and J is TRBJ1-2, with TRBD1 matching over 9 bases. CDR3 size: 16 residues. With V trimmed by 4 bases and J by 6 bases, 13 bases remained unmatched. Germline V gives CDR1 SGDLS, CDR2 YYNGEE. CDR3 amino acids: CASSRWTGVREDGYTF. In nucleotides, the CDR3 is TGTGCCAGCAGCAGATGGACAGGGGTTCGTGAGGATGGCTACACCTTC.

This rearrangement joins TRBV19 to TRBJ2-7; TRBD1 matches at 9 bases. V lost 3 bases to trimming and J lost 6 bases; unmatched junction nucleotides: 6. The CDR3 is 14 residues long. The germline V gene has CDR1 LNHDA and CDR2 SQIVND (reference sequence). This CDR3 is CASSIGDREGEQYF. CDR3 coding DNA: TGTGCCAGTAGTATTGGGGACAGGGAAGGCGAGCAGTACTTC.

This clone was picked up one time. J is TRBJ1-4 and V is TRBV7-9; D may be TRBD1 (6 bases). Germline values: CDR1 SEHNR, CDR2 FQNEAQ (reference sequence). The CDR3 runs to 15 residues. V lost 3 bases and J 5 bases, leaving 13 bases between the germline ends. Here the CDR3 DNA reads TGTGCCAGCAGCTTGGACGGACAGATGAATGAAAAACTGTTTTTT. It specifies CASSLDGQMNEKLFF.